Detailed here is one TCR beta chain. The sample comes from a study of blood T cell repertoires in COVID-19. Study details: The origin of the acute and convalescent COVID-19 samples was the United States, Italy and Spain. In each case, the material was cDNA or gDNA derived from T cells, B-cell-depleted T cells, or PBMCs.

As handled by the study authors: Nucleated cell counts were estimated from reference gene primer amplification. Some clones are missing from TCRdb's copy, which holds only in-frame ones; the method was immunoSEQ multiplex PCR. The DNA gave D and trimming, while V, J and clone size come from that table. The table shows about 83,000 clones, with more than 70% occurring only once. The V end was cut by 5 bases, the J end by 2 bases, with 13 bases between. CDR3 length: 15 residues. The germline gives CDR1 MDHEN, CDR2 SYDVKM. The clonotype originates from a woman older than 75 in a cohort sampled during active or convalescent COVID-19. The V and J genes are TRBV28 and TRBJ1-5; perhaps TRBD1 as D (5 bases). Sequences were obtained from peripheral blood. CDR3: CASSPRGGGNQPQHF. CDR3 in DNA: TGTGCCAGCAGTCCCCGGGGGGGAGGCAATCAGCCCCAGCATTTT.